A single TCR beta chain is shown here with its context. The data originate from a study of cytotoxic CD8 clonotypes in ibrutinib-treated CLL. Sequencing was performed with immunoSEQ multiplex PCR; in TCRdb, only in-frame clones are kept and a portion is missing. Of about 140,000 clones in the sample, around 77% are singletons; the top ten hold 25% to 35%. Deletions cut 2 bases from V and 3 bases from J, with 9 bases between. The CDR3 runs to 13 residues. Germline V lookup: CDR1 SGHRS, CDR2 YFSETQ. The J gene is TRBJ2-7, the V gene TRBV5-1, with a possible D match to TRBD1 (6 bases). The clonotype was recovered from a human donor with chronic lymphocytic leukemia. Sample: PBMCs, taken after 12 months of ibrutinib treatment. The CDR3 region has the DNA TGCGCCAGCAGCTTAGGGACATACTACGAGCAGTACTTC. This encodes CASSLGTYYEQYF.